These 32 T cell receptor beta chains came from one sample sequenced in a study of long-term antiretroviral therapy in people with HIV. Version v3.0 of the immunoSEQ assay ran at survey level. Only in-frame clones appear in the TCRdb table, and some are missing; sequencing was by immunoSEQ multiplex PCR. Of fewer than 40,000 clones in the sample, over 85% are singletons; the top ten hold 3% to 4%. The sequencing used unsorted PBMCs, collected 5 to 5.5 years after starting antiretroviral therapy. The origin of the receptors is a woman between 45 and 60 years old with HIV.

The chain recombines TRBV6-6 with TRBJ2-5; D may be TRBD1 (5 bases). CDR1 is MNHNY and CDR2 is SVGAGI in the germline V gene (reference sequence). CDR3 length: 14 amino acids. With 0 bases removed from V and 4 bases from J, the gap between germline ends came to 9 bases. The CDR3 reads CASSYSRQGETQYF. The CDR3 DNA follows: TGTGCCAGCAGTTACTCTAGGCAGGGAGAGACCCAGTACTTC.

V gene TRBV29-1 combines with J gene TRBJ2-2; a weak D match, TRBD1 (6 bases). This CDR3 comprises 14 residues. V gave up 5 bases and J gave up 2 bases, with 12 bases separating them. The germline gives CDR1 SQVTM, CDR2 ANQGSEA. CDR3 in DNA: TGCAGCGTTACGGGACACCGAAACACCGGGGAGCTGTTTTTT. Translating it yields CSVTGHRNTGELFF.

The chain combines TRBV7-9 with TRBJ1-3, with 7 positions matching TRBD1. The CDR3 sequence is 16 residues long. Germline lookup yields CDR1 SEHNR and CDR2 FQNEAQ (reference sequence). V dropped 4 bases and J dropped 2; count of bases not matched to a gene: 8. CDR3 loop: CASSSFRGPAGNTIYF. The CDR3 DNA follows: TGTGCCAGCAGCTCATTTAGGGGGCCCGCTGGAAACACCATATATTTT.

In nucleotides, the CDR3 is TGTGCCAGCAGCGGGGGGGGGAATTCACCCCTCCACTTT. It specifies CASSGGGNSPLHF. This chain links TRBV11-3 with TRBJ1-6; tentatively, D is TRBD1 (5 bases). This CDR3 contains 13 residues. From germline, CDR1 is SGHNT and CDR2 YENEEA. Trimming left V 5 bases short and J 7 bases short, with 9 bases between. Full variable domain (remainder filled in from reference TRBV11-3 and TRBJ1-6): EAGVVQSPRYKIIEKKQPVAFWCNPISGHNTLYWYLQNLGQGPELLIRYENEEAVDDSQLPKDRFSAERLKGVDSTLKIQPAELGDSAVYLCASSGGGNSPLHFGNGTRLTVT.

This clone has more than one count but fewer than ten. The chain is built from TRBV19 and TRBJ1-5; D call uncertain. The CDR3 has 15 residues. Germline CDR1 reads LNHDA; CDR2 reads SQIVND (reference sequence). Trimming took 6 bases from V and 6 from J, leaving 18 bases between them. The CDR3 DNA follows: TGTGCCAGTAGGTCAGGAAGGATTGACGGTCAGCCCCAGCATTTT. It translates to CASRSGRIDGQPQHF.

A note on this clone: Other DNA sequences in the same sample also yield this CDR3. This rearrangement joins TRBV11-3 to TRBJ2-2; D may correspond to TRBD1 or TRBD2 (6 bases each). There are 15 residues in the CDR3. V lost 0 bases and J lost 4, with 9 bases in between. Germline assignment: CDR1 SGHNT and CDR2 YENEEA. DNA of the CDR3: TGTGCCAGCAGCTTAGACAGGGGAGGCACCGGGGAGCTGTTTTTT. As protein: CASSLDRGGTGELFF. Full variable domain (outside the CDR3, taken from reference TRBV11-3 and TRBJ2-2): EAGVVQSPRYKIIEKKQPVAFWCNPISGHNTLYWYLQNLGQGPELLIRYENEEAVDDSQLPKDRFSAERLKGVDSTLKIQPAELGDSAVYLCASSLDRGGTGELFFGEGSRLTVL.

As for this clone: In the same sample, other DNA sequences code for this CDR3. This chain joins TRBV15 and TRBJ1-1; TRBD1 matches 8 bases. This CDR3 has 15 amino acids. CDR1 is LNHNV, CDR2 YYDKDF, per germline (reference sequence). V shed 1 base and J 3 bases; nucleotides not matched to a gene: 4. DNA of the CDR3: TGTGCCACCAGCAGAGGGACAGGGTGGGACACTGAAGCTTTCTTT. This gives the protein CATSRGTGWDTEAFF.

This chain links TRBV7-9 with TRBJ1-2, with D maybe TRBD1 (5 bases). V was shortened by 5 bases and J by 4 bases, with 14 bases between the two germline ends. CDR3 length: 14 amino acids. Germline CDR1 SEHNR, CDR2 FQNEAQ (reference sequence). CDR3 nucleotides: TGTGCCAGCAGCCATAATAAGGGGATCTATGGCTACACCTTC. Protein sequence: CASSHNKGIYGYTF.

V and J are TRBV7-3 and TRBJ2-3; D is undetermined. The CDR3 sequence is 13 residues long. The germline CDR1 and CDR2 sequences are SGHTA and FQGTGA. V was shortened by 1 base and J by 6 bases, with 8 bases between the two germline ends. CDR3 bases: TGTGCCAGCAGCTTAAGTTATCAGGATACGCAGTATTTT. Protein product: CASSLSYQDTQYF.

The V and J genes are TRBV11-3 and TRBJ2-7; D may be TRBD1 (5 bases). This CDR3 is built from 17 residues. The V gene's germline CDR1 is SGHNT and CDR2 YENEEA. The ends were cut back, 0 bases at V and 0 bases at J, with 15 bases in the middle. As DNA, the CDR3 is TGTGCCAGCAGCTTAGATGAGGTCCCCAGGGCCTCCTACGAGCAGTACTTC. Residues: CASSLDEVPRASYEQYF.

The genes are TRBV7-2 and TRBJ2-7, with 7 bases fitting TRBD2. V lost 1 base, J lost 4 bases, and 7 bases stayed unmatched. Germline assignment: CDR1 SGHTA and CDR2 FQGNSA. The CDR3 has 15 amino acids. The CDR3 DNA reads TGTGCCAGCAGCTTAGGTCCTAGCGGTGGTTACGAGCAGTACTTC. Translating it yields CASSLGPSGGYEQYF. The full variable domain, in which reference TRBV7-2 and TRBJ2-7 provide the parts outside the CDR3, is GAGVSQSPSNKVTEKGKDVELRCDPISGHTALYWYRQSLGQGLEFLIYFQGNSAPDKSGLPSDRFSAERTGGSVSTLTIQRTQQEDSAVYLCASSLGPSGGYEQYFGPGTRLTVT.

CDR3 nucleotide sequence: TGTGCCAGCAATGAGGGTGGCTCCTACGAGCAGTACTTC. Its protein is CASNEGGSYEQYF. The chain combines TRBV6-5 with TRBJ2-7; D possibly corresponds to TRBD2 (5 bases). There are 13 residues in the CDR3. V dropped 7 bases and J dropped 0 bases, with 10 bases sitting between them. Germline values: CDR1 MNHEY, CDR2 SVGAGI.

This sequence joins TRBV7-9 and TRBJ1-2; maybe TRBD1 (5 bases). There are 16 residues in the CDR3. Germline loops: CDR1 SEHNR, CDR2 FQNEAQ (reference sequence). V shed 0 bases and J shed 4 bases, with 15 bases lying between them. The CDR3 DNA is TGTGCCAGCAGCTTAGCAGGGACCGCGTATCTCTATGGCTACACCTTC. Protein product: CASSLAGTAYLYGYTF.

J is TRBJ1-2 and V is TRBV5-5, with TRBD1 matching 10 bases. CDR1 SGHKS and CDR2 YYEKEE come from the germline V gene (reference sequence). This CDR3 region has 16 residues. Germline trimming cut 4 bases from V and 4 bases from J; bases unmatched to any gene: 10. The CDR3 DNA reads as TGTGCCAGCAGCCGACCCTTGACAGGGGGCGGCTATGGCTACACCTTC. Translated: CASSRPLTGGGYGYTF.

V is TRBV11-2 and J is TRBJ2-1; a weak D match, TRBD1 (5 bases). V was shortened by 0 bases and J by 12 bases, with 15 bases between the two germline ends. The germline V gene encodes CDR1 SGHAT and CDR2 FQNNGV. CDR3 length: 14 amino acids. For the CDR3, the DNA is TGTGCCAGCAGCTTAGATCAGGGCAGAGAAAGGCAGTTCTTC. Amino acids: CASSLDQGRERQFF. Complete variable domain (other parts from reference TRBV11-2 and TRBJ2-1): EAGVAQSPRYKIIEKRQSVAFWCNPISGHATLYWYQQILGQGPKLLIQFQNNGVVDDSQLPKDRFSAERLKGVDSTLKIQPAKLEDSAVYLCASSLDQGRERQFFGPGTRLTVL.

The rearrangement links TRBV7-8 to TRBJ2-3, with 9 bases aligning to TRBD2. After removal of 5 bases from V and 5 bases from J, the junction contained 5 bases not matched to a gene. CDR1 is SGHVS and CDR2 is FQNEAQ in the germline V gene. The CDR3 extends over 14 amino acids. CDR3 in amino acids: CASSRKTSGDTQYF. The CDR3 DNA follows: TGTGCCAGCAGCAGAAAGACTAGCGGAGATACGCAGTATTTT. Full variable domain (remainder filled in from reference TRBV7-8 and TRBJ2-3): GAGVSQSPRYKVAKRGQDVALRCDPISGHVSLFWYQQALGQGPEFLTYFQNEAQLDKSGLPSDRFFAERPEGSVSTLKIQRTQQEDSAVYLCASSRKTSGDTQYFGPGTRLTVL.

CDR3 nucleotide sequence: TGTGCCAGCAGCGGGGGGGGGCGCTCCTACAATGAGCAGTTCTTC. Protein: CASSGGGRSYNEQFF. The chain combines TRBV7-9 with TRBJ2-1, with a weak D call TRBD2 (7 bases). The CDR3 is 15 amino acids. Trimming stripped 5 bases from V and 0 bases from J, with 11 bases between. The germline V gene has CDR1 SEHNR and CDR2 FQNEAQ (reference sequence).

The chain couples TRBV19 to TRBJ1-5; D may be TRBD1 (6 bases). Trimming cost V 5 bases and J 1 base, with 15 bases left between them. CDR1 LNHDA and CDR2 SQIVND come from the germline V gene (reference sequence). The CDR3 consists of 16 residues. The CDR3 region is CASSLQGEVSNQPQHF. Here the CDR3 DNA reads TGTGCCAGTAGTCTACAGGGTGAAGTGAGCAATCAGCCCCAGCATTTT.

This rearrangement joins TRBV29-1 to TRBJ1-3, with D perhaps TRBD1 (5 bases). The V gene's germline CDR1 is SQVTM and CDR2 ANQGSEA. The ends were cut back, 7 bases at V and 3 bases at J, with 10 bases in the middle. CDR3 length: 12 residues. As DNA, the CDR3 is TGCAGCGCGGGGACGGATGGAAACACCATATATTTT. Protein sequence: CSAGTDGNTIYF.

The rearrangement uses TRBV9 and TRBJ2-1, with D possibly TRBD1 on 5 matching bases. V dropped 0 bases and J dropped 4 bases, with 14 bases sitting between them. The CDR3 loop spans 16 amino acids. The germline CDR1 and CDR2 sequences are SGDLS and YYNGEE. The CDR3 spells CASSVVPSPGYNEQFF. The DNA for the CDR3 is TGTGCCAGCAGCGTAGTCCCGAGCCCAGGGTACAATGAGCAGTTCTTC.

The chain employs TRBV27 and TRBJ1-2; 8 bases align to TRBD1. This CDR3 spans 15 amino acids. Per germline, CDR1 MNHEY and CDR2 SMNVEV (reference sequence). The J segment lost 6 bases and the V segment lost 1 base, leaving 7 bases of the junction unmatched. The CDR3 is CASSLWETGADGYTF. In DNA, the CDR3 is TGTGCCAGCAGTTTATGGGAGACAGGGGCCGATGGCTACACCTTC.

The CDR3: CASSPTSGGAFSDTQYF. CDR3 in DNA: TGCGCCAGCAGCCCGACTAGCGGGGGGGCATTTTCAGATACGCAGTATTTT. The chain has TRBV4-1 and TRBJ2-3, with 14 bases matching TRBD2. The V gene end was trimmed by 4 bases and the J gene end by 4 bases; junction bases not matched to a gene: 7. Germline CDR1 MGHRA, CDR2 YSYEKL. CDR3 length: 17 amino acids.

This chain uses TRBV19 with TRBJ1-1; TRBD1 agrees at 11 bases. Losses at the gene ends were 6 bases for V and 5 bases for J; bases not matched to a gene: 11. Germline lookup yields CDR1 LNHDA and CDR2 SQIVND (reference sequence). This CDR3 region has 16 residues. CDR3 sequence (DNA): TGTGCCAGTAGACCGGGACAGGGGGAAGTATGGACTGAAGCTTTCTTT. As protein: CASRPGQGEVWTEAFF.

V is TRBV29-1 and J is TRBJ1-4, with TRBD1 as a possible D gene (5 bases). The germline V gene encodes CDR1 SQVTM and CDR2 ANQGSEA. V was shortened by 6 bases and J by 8 bases, with 16 bases between the two germline ends. The CDR3 length is 13 residues. The CDR3 DNA reads TGCAGCGTAGGGGCCTCGGGCGCGGAAAAACTGTTTTTT. Amino acids: CSVGASGAEKLFF.

The chain uses TRBV6-4 and TRBJ1-6, with no clear D. The V end lost 6 bases, the J end lost 10 bases, and 13 bases lay between the germline ends. The CDR3 is 13 amino acids. From germline, CDR1 is MRHNA and CDR2 SNTAGT. CDR3 residues: CASRGGNDSPLHF. DNA for the CDR3: TGTGCCAGCAGAGGTGGGAATGACTCACCCCTCCACTTT.

This clone was observed a single time. The rearrangement uses TRBV30 and TRBJ2-7; TRBD2 matches 8 bases. Germline V gene sequence: CDR1 GTSNPN, CDR2 SVGIG (reference sequence). Unmatched junction bases numbered 14, after V lost 3 bases and J lost 7 bases. The CDR3 has 15 residues. CDR3 sequence: CAWSPEGLGSGEQYF. The CDR3 region has the DNA TGTGCCTGGAGCCCCGAGGGACTAGGTTCGGGTGAGCAGTACTTC.

The rearrangement links TRBV11-2 to TRBJ2-2; 9 nucleotides agree with TRBD2. V gave up 5 bases and J gave up 1 base; unmatched junction bases: 5. The germline V gene has CDR1 SGHAT and CDR2 FQNNGV. CDR3 length: 16 amino acids. The CDR3 region is CASSLRLAVNTGELFF. CDR3 DNA: TGTGCCAGCAGCCTCCGACTAGCGGTGAACACCGGGGAGCTGTTTTTT.

This clone appeared a single time. This chain uses TRBV10-3 with TRBJ2-3; 8 bases agree with TRBD2. In germline, CDR1 is ENHRY, CDR2 SYGVKD. This CDR3 has 16 amino acids. V was pared by 3 bases and J by 4 bases, with 9 bases of the junction left unmatched. As DNA, the CDR3 is TGTGCCATCAGTGATGCCGGGGGGGCTGCAGCAGATACGCAGTATTTT. This sequence encodes CAISDAGGAAADTQYF.

The V gene is TRBV25-1, the J gene TRBJ2-2; no reliable D call. Per the germline V gene, CDR1 is MGHDK and CDR2 is SYGVNS. The V end was cut by 1 base, the J end by 8 bases, with 8 bases between. The CDR3 is made up of 13 amino acids. The CDR3 nucleotides read TGTGCCAGCAGTGAATTGGGCAGGGGGGAGCTGTTTTTT. Amino acid sequence: CASSELGRGELFF.

The chain recombines TRBV2 with TRBJ2-3; D unresolved. The CDR3 covers 12 residues. CDR1 and CDR2 (germline): SNHLY, FYNNEI. V lost 5 bases, J lost 2 bases, and 5 bases lay in between. This CDR3 is CASSSYTDTQYF. Written as DNA, the CDR3 is TGTGCCAGCAGTAGCTACACAGATACGCAGTATTTT.

The chain uses TRBV7-2 and TRBJ1-1; D possibly corresponds to TRBD1 (6 bases). This CDR3 comprises 15 residues. V was trimmed by 3 bases and J by 0 bases, leaving 11 bases between them. Germline V gene lookup returns CDR1 SGHTA and CDR2 FQGNSA. The DNA for the CDR3 is TGTGCCAGCAGCTTCTCGGCAGGGGTGAACACTGAAGCTTTCTTT. This translates into CASSFSAGVNTEAFF.

The chain is built from TRBV5-1 and TRBJ2-3, with TRBD2 matching over 7 bases. CDR1 and CDR2 from the germline V gene are SGHRS and YFSETQ. The V and J ends lost 0 bases and 2 bases, in that order; junction bases with no gene match: 6. The CDR3 spans 16 residues. The CDR3 protein is CASSLVRGDDTDTQYF. The CDR3 DNA reads as TGCGCCAGCAGCTTGGTTCGGGGGGATGACACAGATACGCAGTATTTT.